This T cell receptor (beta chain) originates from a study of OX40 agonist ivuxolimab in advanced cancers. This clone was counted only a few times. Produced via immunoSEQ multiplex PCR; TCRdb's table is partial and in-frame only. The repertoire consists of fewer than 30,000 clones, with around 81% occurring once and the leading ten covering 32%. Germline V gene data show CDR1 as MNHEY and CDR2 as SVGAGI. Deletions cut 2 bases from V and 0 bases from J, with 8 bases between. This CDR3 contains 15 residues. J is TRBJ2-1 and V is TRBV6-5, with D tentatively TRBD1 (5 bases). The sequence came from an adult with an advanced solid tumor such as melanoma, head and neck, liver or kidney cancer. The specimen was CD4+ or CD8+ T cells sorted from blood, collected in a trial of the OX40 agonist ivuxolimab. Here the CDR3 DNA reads TGTGCCAGCAGTTACGACAGTAGCTCCTACAATGAGCAGTTCTTC. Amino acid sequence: CASSYDSSSYNEQFF.